This T cell receptor (beta chain) is from a study of blood T cells in healthy people across ages. The second PCR ran about 6 to 12 cycles with a sample-barcoded 5' primer and J-beta primers. TCRdb processed the 5' RACE reads anew with MiXCR; each CDR3 protein has one entry. Here the sample spans about 1.1 million distinct CDR3 sequences, roughly two fifths being singletons. CDR1 and CDR2 (germline): DFQATT, SNEGSKA (reference sequence). CDR3 length equals 15 residues. Trimming shortened V by 5 bases and J by 11 bases, and 27 bases separated the two germline ends. The sequence came from a man aged 18 to 35 in good health. The chain joins TRBV20-1 to TRBJ2-5; D possibly matches TRBD1 or TRBD2 (5 bases each). The material sequenced was blood. The chain's CDR3 is CSARGAPSTWDEQYF. The CDR3 region has the DNA TGCAGTGCTCGAGGGGCCCCAAGTACATGGGATGAGCAGTACTTC.